These 5 T cell receptor beta chains share one sample of origin, sequenced in a study of naive and memory T cell subsets. Two oligonucleotides, mixed equimolar, formed the beta constant-region primer covering TRBC1 and TRBC2. Nested alpha and beta constant-region primers with the SP2 primer drove four PCR rounds on ligated cDNA. Each CDR3 protein gets one entry after TCRdb re-called the UMI-ligation and nested PCR reads with MiXCR. The table includes 30,000 to 40,000 distinct CDR3 sequences, approximately 18% detected once. What was sequenced was effector memory CD4+ T cells from blood. Subset in this sample: effector memory, CD45RA- CD27-. Every receptor here comes from a human donor in good health.

Sample share makes this clonotype medium-sized. The V call is TRBV18, the J call TRBJ2-6; D ambiguous. The CDR3 contains 15 residues. Trimming removed 1 base from V and 0 bases from J, with 4 bases in between. Germline CDR1 KGHSH, CDR2 LQKENI. In DNA form, the CDR3 reads TGTGCCAGCTCACCACAGGGCTCTGGGGCCAACGTCCTGACTTTC. This sequence encodes CASSPQGSGANVLTF.

The chain combines TRBV12-3 or TRBV12-4 with TRBJ1-6; D call uncertain. This CDR3 is 15 amino acids long. With 3 bases removed from V and 8 bases from J, the gap between germline ends came to 14 bases. The chain's CDR3 is CASSFSWSADSPLHF. The CDR3 DNA reads as TGTGCCAGCAGTTTTTCTTGGTCGGCGGATTCACCCCTCCACTTT.

The table lists this clonotype with a few counts. The genes are TRBV6-1 and TRBJ2-2; the match to TRBD1 covers 8 bases. The CDR3 is 14 amino acids. The ends lost 6 bases at V and 6 bases at J; junction bases unmatched: 6. Germline loops: CDR1 MNHNS, CDR2 SASEGT. The CDR3 loop reads CASRSDRASGELFF. As DNA, the CDR3 is TGTGCCAGCAGGTCGGACAGGGCCTCCGGGGAGCTGTTTTTT.

The V call is TRBV5-4, the J call TRBJ2-5, with D perhaps assigned TRBD1 or TRBD2 (7 bases each). The CDR3 has 17 amino acids. V was trimmed by 4 bases and J by 3 bases, leaving 22 bases between them. Germline CDR1 is SGHNT and CDR2 is YYREEE (reference sequence). The chain's CDR3 is CASSRSGVRGGKETQYF. The CDR3, as DNA: TGTGCCAGCAGCCGCAGCGGCGTCAGGGGGGGCAAAGAGACCCAGTACTTC.

This clonotype was counted a few times. DNA of the CDR3: TGTGCCACCAGTGACGGGCCTGGCAATCAGCCCCAGCATTTT. Its protein product is CATSDGPGNQPQHF. The chain joins TRBV24-1 to TRBJ1-5; unclear D gene. The CDR3 has 14 residues. The V end lost 4 bases, the J end lost 2 bases, and 8 bases lay between the germline ends. CDR1 is KGHDR and CDR2 is SFDVKD in the germline V gene.